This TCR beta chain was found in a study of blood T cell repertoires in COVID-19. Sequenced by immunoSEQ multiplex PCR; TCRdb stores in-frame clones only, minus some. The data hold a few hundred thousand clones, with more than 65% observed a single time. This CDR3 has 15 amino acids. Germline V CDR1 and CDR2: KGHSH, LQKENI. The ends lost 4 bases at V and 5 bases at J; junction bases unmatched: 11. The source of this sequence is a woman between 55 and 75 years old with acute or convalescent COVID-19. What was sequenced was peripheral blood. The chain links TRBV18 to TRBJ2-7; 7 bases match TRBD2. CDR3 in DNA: TGTGCCAGCTCACGGGTGTTAGGGAGGGTGGACGAGCAGTACTTC. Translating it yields CASSRVLGRVDEQYF.